These 23 T cell receptor beta chains were sequenced from one sample in a study of cytomegalovirus exposure and HLA in healthy donors. Primers: 60 Vbeta forward and 13 Jbeta reverse. The data were produced by immunoSEQ multiplex PCR, yet TCRdb's version contains in-frame clones alone and is incomplete. Here the sample spans around 150,000 clones, about 75% being singletons. What was sequenced was PBMCs. The receptors originated from a woman aged 40 to 50 in good health and CMV-seronegative.

The CDR3 spells CATSDGGPYQETQYF. The CDR3 DNA reads as TGTGCCACCAGCGACGGGGGGCCCTACCAAGAGACCCAGTACTTC. This rearrangement joins TRBV15 to TRBJ2-5; D may be TRBD2 (7 bases). Germline CDR1 reads LNHNV; CDR2 reads YYDKDF (reference sequence). CDR3 length: 15 amino acids. V lost 5 bases, J lost 0 bases, and 13 bases lay in between. The entire variable domain, with the rest obtained from reference TRBV15 and TRBJ2-5, is as follows: DAMVIQNPRYQVTQFGKPVTLSCSQTLNHNVMYWYQQKSSQAPKLLFHYYDKDFNNEADTPDNFQSRRPNTSFCFLDIRSPGLGDTAMYLCATSDGGPYQETQYFGPGTRLLVL.

The chain couples TRBV6-1 to TRBJ2-1; no firm D call. This CDR3 region has 11 residues. Germline V gene data show CDR1 as MNHNS and CDR2 as SASEGT. Trimming removed 7 bases from V and 6 bases from J, with 7 bases in between. The CDR3 DNA sequence: TGTGCCAGCACCGTCAGCAATGAGCAGTTCTTC. This translates into CASTVSNEQFF.

This clone has a single count. J is TRBJ2-7 and V is TRBV7-8, with TRBD1 as a possible D gene (6 bases). The CDR3 runs 15 residues. Germline-derived CDR1 and CDR2 are SGHVS and FQNEAQ. Between the trimmed V and J ends, which lost 5 bases and 3 bases, there was a span of 17 bases. The CDR3 coding sequence is TGTGCCAGCAGCCTAACCGGGACACTTCTCTACGAGCAGTACTTC. Its translation: CASSLTGTLLYEQYF. The full variable domain, completed using reference TRBV7-8 and TRBJ2-7, is GAGVSQSPRYKVAKRGQDVALRCDPISGHVSLFWYQQALGQGPEFLTYFQNEAQLDKSGLPSDRFFAERPEGSVSTLKIQRTQQEDSAVYLCASSLTGTLLYEQYFGPGTRLTVT.

The V gene is TRBV6-1, the J gene TRBJ1-6; 10 bases match TRBD1. Looked up from germline, CDR1 is MNHNS and CDR2 is SASEGT. V lost 7 bases and J lost 7; bases outside the gene matches: 7. The CDR3 is 15 residues long. Here the CDR3 reads CASNSRDRGNSPLHF. As DNA, the CDR3 is TGTGCCAGCAACAGCCGGGACAGGGGAAATTCACCCCTCCACTTT.

This chain connects TRBV10-3 to TRBJ1-6; TRBD1 agrees at 9 bases. This CDR3 is 16 amino acids long. The V and J ends lost 6 bases and 7 bases, in that order; junction bases with no gene match: 10. Looked up from germline, CDR1 is ENHRY and CDR2 is SYGVKD. The CDR3 is CAISQQQGAPNSPLHF. The CDR3 DNA sequence: TGTGCCATCAGCCAGCAACAGGGGGCCCCCAATTCACCCCTCCACTTT.

This chain connects TRBV2 to TRBJ1-1, with 8 bases fitting TRBD1. The CDR3 contains 13 residues. Losses at the gene ends were 4 bases for V and 6 bases for J; bases not matched to a gene: 4. Germline values: CDR1 SNHLY, CDR2 FYNNEI. DNA for the CDR3: TGTGCCAGCAGTGGACAGGGGAGAGCTGAAGCTTTCTTT. Its protein is CASSGQGRAEAFF.

V usage is TRBV29-1 and J usage is TRBJ2-2; D is unclear. V gave up 7 bases and J gave up 1 base, with 7 bases separating them. Per the germline V gene, CDR1 is SQVTM and CDR2 is ANQGSEA. The CDR3 runs to 12 residues. The CDR3 DNA is TGCAGCGGCGTAATGAACACCGGGGAGCTGTTTTTT. Its translation: CSGVMNTGELFF.

The chain combines TRBV6-5 with TRBJ1-2, with TRBD1 matching over 12 bases. Germline lookup yields CDR1 MNHEY and CDR2 SVGAGI. Trimming at V came to 2 bases and at J to 7 bases, leaving 5 bases not matched to a gene. This CDR3 has 15 amino acids. The DNA for the CDR3 is TGTGCCAGCAGTTACCGGGACAGGGGGCGAGGTGGCTACACCTTC. It specifies CASSYRDRGRGGYTF.

This clone was seen a few times. This chain connects TRBV4-1 to TRBJ1-2, with a possible D match to TRBD1 (6 bases). Germline loops: CDR1 MGHRA, CDR2 YSYEKL. The CDR3 contains 13 residues. Trimming removed 5 bases from V and 2 bases from J, with 9 bases in between. The CDR3 nucleotides read TGCGCCAGCAGCACTCAGGGGAACTATGGCTACACCTTC. It specifies CASSTQGNYGYTF.

V and J are TRBV19 and TRBJ1-5; 8 bases agree with TRBD1. This CDR3 contains 14 residues. The germline gives CDR1 LNHDA, CDR2 SQIVND (reference sequence). The ends lost 8 bases at V and 7 bases at J; junction bases unmatched: 10. The CDR3 bases are TGTGCCAGTCATGACAGGGGAATTTGGCAGCCCCAGCATTTT. Translating it yields CASHDRGIWQPQHF.

The chain employs TRBV15 and TRBJ1-6; no reliable D call. The germline V and J ends were trimmed by 0 bases and 3 bases, with 9 bases remaining between them. The CDR3 is made up of 16 amino acids. CDR1 is LNHNV, CDR2 YYDKDF, per germline (reference sequence). In nucleotides, the CDR3 is TGTGCCACCAGCAGAGATTGGAGACTCTATAATTCACCCCTCCACTTT. Its translation is CATSRDWRLYNSPLHF.

This chain links TRBV2 with TRBJ1-2; no reliable D call. The V gene lost 5 bases and the J gene lost 8 bases, with 18 bases spanning the gap. Germline values: CDR1 SNHLY, CDR2 FYNNEI. The CDR3 is 14 residues long. The CDR3 DNA is TGTGCCAGCAGTACCACGAGGGAAGCCTCCGGCTACACCTTC. Its translation is CASSTTREASGYTF.

This sequence joins TRBV12-5 and TRBJ2-5, with D possibly being TRBD1 (6 bases). The germline CDR1 and CDR2 sequences are LGHNT and FRNRAP. With 7 bases removed from V and 5 bases from J, the gap between germline ends came to 20 bases. The CDR3 length is 15 residues. Here the CDR3 reads CASVILQGDAETQYF. The DNA for the CDR3 is TGTGCTAGTGTAATTCTACAGGGCGACGCGGAGACCCAGTACTTC.

The chain carries TRBV7-9 and TRBJ1-2; TRBD1 might be the D (6 bases). The germline CDR1 and CDR2 sequences are SEHNR and FQNEAQ (reference sequence). V shed 3 bases and J shed 8 bases, with 13 bases lying between them. The CDR3 sequence is 13 residues long. The CDR3 nucleotides read TGTGCCAGCAGCTTCCAACAGGGTTCCGGCTACACCTTC. Translation: CASSFQQGSGYTF.

The chain combines TRBV5-8 with TRBJ2-7; the match to TRBD1 covers 9 bases. V was clipped by 4 bases and J by 4 bases; unmatched bases: 3. Germline loops: CDR1 SGHTS, CDR2 YDEGEE. This CDR3 has 13 residues. DNA for the CDR3: TGTGCCAGCAGCGGGGACAGGGATTACGAGCAGTACTTC. Its protein is CASSGDRDYEQYF.

The CDR3 is CASGGANTDTQYF. The CDR3 region has the DNA TGTGCCAGCGGGGGGGCGAACACAGATACGCAGTATTTT. The J gene is TRBJ2-3, the V gene TRBV28, with a possible D match to TRBD2 (7 bases). The CDR3 loop spans 13 amino acids. Trimming cost V 8 bases and J 2 bases, with 11 bases left between them. Germline values: CDR1 MDHEN, CDR2 SYDVKM. Variable domain in full (rest from reference TRBV28 and TRBJ2-3): DVKVTQSSRYLVKRTGEKVFLECVQDMDHENMFWYRQDPGLGLRLIYFSYDVKMKEKGDIPEGYSVSREKKERFSLILESASTNQTSMYLCASGGANTDTQYFGPGTRLTVL.

The chain recombines TRBV28 with TRBJ2-7, with D hard to call. CDR1 is MDHEN and CDR2 is SYDVKM in the germline V gene. Trimming shortened V by 7 bases and J by 0 bases, and 16 bases separated the two germline ends. The CDR3 has 15 amino acids. The CDR3 sequence: CASTRQLPSSYEQYF. The CDR3 DNA sequence: TGTGCCAGCACCCGTCAACTCCCGAGCTCCTACGAGCAGTACTTC.

V gene TRBV5-1 combines with J gene TRBJ1-4, with no clear D. Trimming left V 4 bases short and J 0 bases short, with 7 bases between. Germline V CDR1 and CDR2: SGHRS, YFSETQ. CDR3 length equals 14 residues. The CDR3 is CASSPLTTNEKLFF. The CDR3 DNA sequence: TGCGCCAGCAGCCCCCTTACAACTAATGAAAAACTGTTTTTT. Based on the CDR3 plus reference TRBV5-1 and TRBJ1-4, the full variable domain is KAGVTQTPRYLIKTRGQQVTLSCSPISGHRSVSWYQQTPGQGLQFLFEYFSETQRNKGNFPGRFSGRQFSNSRSEMNVSTLELGDSALYLCASSPLTTNEKLFFGSGTQLSVL.

This clone was seen only once. The chain has TRBV27 and TRBJ1-2; the D gene is possibly TRBD1 (5 bases). With 4 bases removed from V and 10 bases from J, the gap between germline ends came to 10 bases. CDR3 length equals 11 residues. CDR1 and CDR2 from the germline V gene are MNHEY and SMNVEV (reference sequence). In nucleotides, the CDR3 is TGTGCCAGCAGTTCAGGAGGGGACTACACCTTC. This translates into CASSSGGDYTF.

The chain uses TRBV5-6 and TRBJ1-1, with D tentatively TRBD1 (5 bases). Trimming cost V 1 base and J 1 base, with 11 bases left between them. Germline V CDR1 and CDR2: SGHDT, YYEEEE. The CDR3 loop spans 15 amino acids. This CDR3 reads CASSLRGYSNTEAFF. The CDR3 nucleotides read TGTGCCAGCAGCTTGAGGGGATATTCGAACACTGAAGCTTTCTTT. The entire variable domain, with the rest obtained from reference TRBV5-6 and TRBJ1-1, is as follows: DAGVTQSPTHLIKTRGQQVTLRCSPKSGHDTVSWYQQALGQGPQFIFQYYEEEERQRGNFPDRFSGHQFPNYSSELNVNALLLGDSALYLCASSLRGYSNTEAFFGQGTRLTVV.

The rearrangement uses TRBV7-9 and TRBJ1-1, with TRBD1 matching over 7 bases. CDR1 is SEHNR and CDR2 is FQNEAQ in the germline V gene (reference sequence). There are 14 residues in the CDR3. V lost 5 bases to trimming and J lost 4 bases; unmatched junction nucleotides: 7. The CDR3 coding sequence is TGTGCCAGCAGCCTCCGACAGGGCTTCACTGAAGCTTTCTTT. Amino acids: CASSLRQGFTEAFF.

Here the CDR3 DNA reads TGTGCCAGCAGTTCCTTGAGGGTTGGAACTGAAGCTTTCTTT. This translates into CASSSLRVGTEAFF. V gene TRBV27 combines with J gene TRBJ1-1; D is undetermined. This CDR3 comprises 14 residues. CDR1 MNHEY and CDR2 SMNVEV come from the germline V gene (reference sequence). V lost 4 bases and J 5 bases, leaving 14 bases between the germline ends.

This chain connects TRBV10-3 to TRBJ2-5, with 10 bases that match TRBD1. In germline, CDR1 is ENHRY, CDR2 SYGVKD. The CDR3 loop spans 14 amino acids. V lost 6 bases and J lost 5; bases outside the gene matches: 6. The DNA of the CDR3 is TGTGCCATCAGGGAGGGGACAGGGGCCGAGACCCAGTACTTC. Protein: CAIREGTGAETQYF.